The rows below give T cell receptor beta chains drawn from one sample of a study of cytomegalovirus exposure and HLA in healthy donors. The protocol was immunoSEQ multiplex PCR, while the TCRdb copy is restricted to in-frame clones and leaves out a portion. The sample consists of some 120,000 clones, 75% to 85% of them appearing once. Input material: PBMCs. These TCRs come from a man younger than 40 in good health and CMV-seropositive. Both conserved end residues are part of each CDR3. Each record gives: V gene, J gene, D gene, clone size, CDR3 DNA, CDR3 protein. D genes are given only for firm matches. Clone size is stated in some rows and not others, as once, few, many or a class when expanded.

v_call: TRBV19
j_call: TRBJ1-1
d_call: NA
clone_size: NA
cdr3_nt: TGTGCCAGTAGTATAGGGGCAGCCAACACTGAAGCTTTCTTT
cdr3_aa: CASSIGAANTEAFF

v_call: TRBV18
j_call: TRBJ2-1
d_call: TRBD1
clone_size: NA
cdr3_nt: TGTGCCAGCTCAGTAGGGACAGGGGGCTACAATGAGCAGTTCTTC
cdr3_aa: CASSVGTGGYNEQFF

v_call: TRBV30
j_call: TRBJ1-3
d_call: NA
clone_size: NA
cdr3_nt: TGTGCCTGGAGTGTAGGTGGGGCAAGCTCTGGAAACACCATATATTTT
cdr3_aa: CAWSVGGASSGNTIYF

v_call: TRBV5-1
j_call: TRBJ1-1
d_call: TRBD1
clone_size: once
cdr3_nt: TGCGCCAGCCCCTCCCCGGGACAGGGGATTCTCAACACTGAAGCTTTCTTT
cdr3_aa: CASPSPGQGILNTEAFF

v_call: TRBV5-1
j_call: TRBJ1-1
d_call: NA
clone_size: NA
cdr3_nt: TGCGCCAGCAGCTCCATGGGGGGAGGGCTCGGGGAAGCTTTCTTT
cdr3_aa: CASSSMGGGLGEAFF

v_call: TRBV6-1
j_call: TRBJ1-5
d_call: NA
clone_size: NA
cdr3_nt: TGTGCCAGCAGTGAAATCCAGGTGGGCAATCAGCCCCAGCATTTT
cdr3_aa: CASSEIQVGNQPQHF

v_call: TRBV30
j_call: TRBJ1-4
d_call: NA
clone_size: NA
cdr3_nt: TGTGCCTGGGGCCTCACAGGGTCCACTAATGAAAAACTGTTTTTT
cdr3_aa: CAWGLTGSTNEKLFF

v_call: TRBV5-1
j_call: TRBJ2-7
d_call: NA
clone_size: NA
cdr3_nt: TGCGCCAGCAGCTTGGAGGCGGGCCCCTACGAGCAGTACTTC
cdr3_aa: CASSLEAGPYEQYF

v_call: TRBV7-6
j_call: TRBJ2-2
d_call: NA
clone_size: NA
cdr3_nt: TGTGCCAGCAGCCGAGCCCCCGGGGAGCTGTTTTTT
cdr3_aa: CASSRAPGELFF

v_call: TRBV19
j_call: TRBJ1-1
d_call: NA
clone_size: NA
cdr3_nt: TGTGCCAGTACCACCTCGGTGGGAGGGAACACTGAAGCTTTCTTT
cdr3_aa: CASTTSVGGNTEAFF

v_call: TRBV5-1
j_call: TRBJ1-6
d_call: NA
clone_size: NA
cdr3_nt: TGCGCCAGCAGCTTGGCCCAACGCCCAGACAGGCCGACCTCCTATAATTCACCCCTCCACTTT
cdr3_aa: CASSLAQRPDRPTSYNSPLHF

v_call: TRBV29-1
j_call: TRBJ1-3
d_call: NA
clone_size: few
cdr3_nt: TGCAGCATAACAGTGAGCTCTGGAAACACCATATATTTT
cdr3_aa: CSITVSSGNTIYF

v_call: TRBV23-1
j_call: TRBJ1-6
d_call: NA
clone_size: NA
cdr3_nt: TGCGCCAGCAGGAGGAGGGTCTATAATTCACCCCTCCACTTT
cdr3_aa: CASRRRVYNSPLHF

v_call: TRBV29-1
j_call: TRBJ1-4
d_call: NA
clone_size: once
cdr3_nt: TGCAGCGTTGAAACCCGGAGGGAAGAAAAACTGTTTTTT
cdr3_aa: CSVETRREEKLFF

v_call: TRBV5-1
j_call: TRBJ2-7
d_call: TRBD1
clone_size: NA
cdr3_nt: TGCGCCAGCAGCTGGGACAGCACCTACGAGCAGTACTTC
cdr3_aa: CASSWDSTYEQYF

v_call: TRBV27
j_call: TRBJ2-1
d_call: NA
clone_size: once
cdr3_nt: TGTGCCAGCAGTCTCAGAGGCGGTGAGCAGTTCTTC
cdr3_aa: CASSLRGGEQFF

v_call: TRBV5-1
j_call: TRBJ1-1
d_call: NA
clone_size: NA
cdr3_nt: TGCGCCAGCAGCCCCCAAGGCCGGAGTAGGGGCGGGAACACTGAAGCTTTCTTT
cdr3_aa: CASSPQGRSRGGNTEAFF

v_call: TRBV6-4
j_call: TRBJ1-2
d_call: NA
clone_size: NA
cdr3_nt: TGTGCCAGCAGTGAGGGAGAAGATGGCTACACCTTC
cdr3_aa: CASSEGEDGYTF

v_call: TRBV6-6
j_call: TRBJ1-6
d_call: NA
clone_size: NA
cdr3_nt: TGTGCCAGCAGGATGGAGGTTGGGAATTCACCCCTCCACTTT
cdr3_aa: CASRMEVGNSPLHF

v_call: TRBV27
j_call: TRBJ1-6
d_call: NA
clone_size: NA
cdr3_nt: TGTGCCAGCACCGCGGCCTCCTATAATTCACCCCTCCACTTT
cdr3_aa: CASTAASYNSPLHF

v_call: TRBV10-3
j_call: TRBJ2-7
d_call: NA
clone_size: NA
cdr3_nt: TGTGCCATCGGCGGGACCGCTTCCTACGAGCAGTACTTC
cdr3_aa: CAIGGTASYEQYF

v_call: TRBV6-5
j_call: TRBJ2-3
d_call: TRBD2
clone_size: NA
cdr3_nt: TGTGCCAGCAGTTATTCTGGGACTAGCTCAGATACGCAGTATTTT
cdr3_aa: CASSYSGTSSDTQYF

v_call: TRBV10-2
j_call: TRBJ2-7
d_call: NA
clone_size: once
cdr3_nt: TGCGCCAGCAGTGAGAGAAGGGGAATGGCCTACGAGCAGTACTTC
cdr3_aa: CASSERRGMAYEQYF

v_call: TRBV15
j_call: TRBJ1-2
d_call: TRBD1
clone_size: NA
cdr3_nt: TGTGCCACCAGCAGAGAATCTCGCCCGGACAGGGACGGCTACACCTTC
cdr3_aa: CATSRESRPDRDGYTF

v_call: TRBV2
j_call: TRBJ1-2
d_call: TRBD1
clone_size: NA
cdr3_nt: TGTGCCAGCAGTCTAAAGACAGGGGCGTATGGCTACACCTTC
cdr3_aa: CASSLKTGAYGYTF

v_call: TRBV21-1
j_call: TRBJ1-4
d_call: NA
clone_size: NA
cdr3_nt: TGTGCCAGCAGCAAAAGGGGGCGTAGAACTAATGAAAAACTGTTTTTT
cdr3_aa: CASSKRGRRTNEKLFF

v_call: TRBV6-1
j_call: TRBJ1-1
d_call: NA
clone_size: once
cdr3_nt: TGTGCCAGCAGTCTGGACAGCTTCGACACTGAAGCTTTCTTT
cdr3_aa: CASSLDSFDTEAFF

v_call: TRBV6-6
j_call: TRBJ1-1
d_call: NA
clone_size: NA
cdr3_nt: TGTGCCAGCAGTTACGTCGGGGGGAGCACTGAAGCTTTCTTT
cdr3_aa: CASSYVGGSTEAFF

v_call: TRBV5-1
j_call: TRBJ1-2
d_call: NA
clone_size: NA
cdr3_nt: TGCGCCAGCAGCCCTTCAGAAGTCTATGGCTACACCTTC
cdr3_aa: CASSPSEVYGYTF

v_call: TRBV19
j_call: TRBJ1-5
d_call: NA
clone_size: NA
cdr3_nt: TGTGCCAGTAGCCGGCGGGTGGAGGGCAATCAGCCCCAGCATTTT
cdr3_aa: CASSRRVEGNQPQHF

v_call: TRBV7-9
j_call: TRBJ1-4
d_call: TRBD1
clone_size: NA
cdr3_nt: TGTTCCAGCAGCTCGAAGGTCGGACAGGGGCTTAATGAAAAACTGTTTTTT
cdr3_aa: CSSSSKVGQGLNEKLFF

v_call: TRBV29-1
j_call: TRBJ1-6
d_call: NA
clone_size: NA
cdr3_nt: TGCAGCGTCCGGGTGGGGACACTGGATTCACCCCTCCACTTT
cdr3_aa: CSVRVGTLDSPLHF

v_call: TRBV9
j_call: TRBJ2-1
d_call: TRBD2
clone_size: NA
cdr3_nt: TGTGCCAGCAGCGAGCGGGGGTCGGCCTACAATGAGCAGTTCTTC
cdr3_aa: CASSERGSAYNEQFF

v_call: TRBV6-5
j_call: TRBJ1-2
d_call: TRBD1
clone_size: NA
cdr3_nt: TGTGCCAGCAGTTACTCAGGGACAGGGGTGGACGGCTACACCTTC
cdr3_aa: CASSYSGTGVDGYTF

v_call: TRBV30
j_call: TRBJ1-2
d_call: TRBD1
clone_size: NA
cdr3_nt: TGTGCCTGGACCGCAGACAGGGGACATAATGGCTACACCTTC
cdr3_aa: CAWTADRGHNGYTF

v_call: TRBV27
j_call: TRBJ1-4
d_call: NA
clone_size: NA
cdr3_nt: TGTGCCAGCAGTCCCCGGGGGAGGGGTAATGAAAAACTGTTTTTT
cdr3_aa: CASSPRGRGNEKLFF